One and the same sample provided the 6 T cell receptor beta chains below, sequenced in a study of blood T cell repertoires in COVID-19. TCRdb keeps only in-frame clones here, not all; method: immunoSEQ multiplex PCR. Of some 240,000 clones in the sample, about 88% were seen once. Sequenced sample: PBMCs or T cells enriched from blood (not recorded which). These receptors were taken from a woman in her fifties or sixties who had been exposed to COVID-19.

The CDR3 DNA is TGTGCCAGCAGCCTCTGGACTAGCGGGGGGGCAGGTGAGCAGTTCTTC. Its translation is CASSLWTSGGAGEQFF. This rearrangement joins TRBV3-1 (or the pseudogene TRBV3-2) to TRBJ2-1, with 15 bases matching TRBD2. Germline trimming cut 4 bases from V and 9 bases from J; bases unmatched to any gene: 7. There are 16 residues in the CDR3. The V gene's germline CDR1 is LGHDT and CDR2 YNNKEL (reference sequence).

A single count supports this clone. This chain joins TRBV27 and TRBJ2-1; D call uncertain. CDR3 length: 15 amino acids. V lost 8 bases and J lost 0, with 14 bases in between. CDR1 and CDR2 from the germline V gene are MNHEY and SMNVEV (reference sequence). In nucleotides, the CDR3 is TGTGCCAGCTCAGATTCCTTTAACTCCTACAATGAGCAGTTCTTC. Amino acids: CASSDSFNSYNEQFF.

The table lists this clone with a few counts. The chain couples TRBV4-1 to TRBJ2-1; 9 nucleotides agree with TRBD2. V gave up 0 bases and J gave up 15 bases; unmatched junction bases: 6. This CDR3 has 13 residues. The germline gives CDR1 MGHRA, CDR2 YSYEKL. CDR3 coding DNA: TGCGCCAGCAGCCAAGAAGCGGGAGGCCCTCGGTTCTTC. It specifies CASSQEAGGPRFF.

The chain combines TRBV27 with TRBJ1-2, with D maybe TRBD1 (5 bases). The germline V gene has CDR1 MNHEY and CDR2 SMNVEV (reference sequence). This CDR3 has 15 residues. V was cut by 2 bases and J by 8 bases, with 18 bases left in between. The CDR3 sequence is CASSLTPSTSGGYTF. The DNA of the CDR3 is TGTGCCAGCAGTTTAACCCCCTCAACCTCAGGGGGCTACACCTTC.

This clone was picked up one time. The genes are TRBV19 and TRBJ1-1, with 9 bases identical to TRBD1. The V and J ends lost 3 bases and 7 bases, in that order; junction bases with no gene match: 3. Germline V gives CDR1 LNHDA, CDR2 SQIVND (reference sequence). The length of the CDR3 is 13 residues. CDR3 nucleotide sequence: TGTGCCAGTAGTATGGGACAGGGAGGTGAAGCTTTCTTT. Translation gives CASSMGQGGEAFF.

The chain has TRBV5-1 and TRBJ2-7; tentative D call: TRBD1 (7 bases). CDR3 length equals 14 residues. The V and J ends lost 1 base and 5 bases respectively, with 13 bases between them. CDR1 and CDR2 (germline): SGHRS, YFSETQ. The DNA of the CDR3 is TGCGCCAGCAGCTTGCAGGGGGACTTGAACGAGCAGTACTTC. Protein sequence: CASSLQGDLNEQYF.